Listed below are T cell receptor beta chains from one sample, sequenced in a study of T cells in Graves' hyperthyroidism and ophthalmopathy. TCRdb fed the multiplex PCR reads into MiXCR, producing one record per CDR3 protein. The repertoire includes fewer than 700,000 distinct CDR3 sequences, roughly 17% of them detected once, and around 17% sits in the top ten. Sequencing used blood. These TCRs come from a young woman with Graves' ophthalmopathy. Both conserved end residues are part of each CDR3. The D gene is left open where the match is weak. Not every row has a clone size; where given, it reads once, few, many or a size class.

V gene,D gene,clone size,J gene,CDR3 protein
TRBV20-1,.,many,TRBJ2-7,CSASQGYEQYF
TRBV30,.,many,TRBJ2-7,CAWSVADGYEQYF
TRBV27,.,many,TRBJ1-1,CASSRGNTEAFF
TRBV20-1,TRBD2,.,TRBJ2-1,CSAEIPGLVGEQFF
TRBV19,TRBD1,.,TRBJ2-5,CASSIERTGRETQYF
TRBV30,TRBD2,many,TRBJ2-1,CAIEPGLADSDEQFF
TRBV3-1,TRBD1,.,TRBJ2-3,CASSQDYRQGGTDTQYF
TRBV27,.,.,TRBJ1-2,CASSLRRAESYGYTF
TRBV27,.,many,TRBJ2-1,CASSLSLPTEQFF
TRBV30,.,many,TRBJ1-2,CAWNRQTTNYGYTF
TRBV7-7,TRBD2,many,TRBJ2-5,CASSEILADQETQYF
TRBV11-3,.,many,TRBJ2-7,CASSSAALGSEQYF
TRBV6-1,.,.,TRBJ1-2,CASNDPGPSNYGYTF
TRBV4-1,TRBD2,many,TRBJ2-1,CASSPQDLIGGAYEQFF
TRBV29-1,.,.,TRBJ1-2,CSVSEGSLLYGYTF
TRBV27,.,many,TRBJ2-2,CASSSRMGVLGTGELFF
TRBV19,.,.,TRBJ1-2,CASTLEGRYGYTF
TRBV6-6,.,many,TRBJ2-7,CASSYSTQGYEQYF
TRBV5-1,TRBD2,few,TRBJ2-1,CASSLVPGLAGGNEQFF
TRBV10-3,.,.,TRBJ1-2,CAISESRQGTNGYTF
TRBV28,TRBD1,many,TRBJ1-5,CASSPYRGIVTQPQHF
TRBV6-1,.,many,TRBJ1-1,CASSDRQRPEAFF
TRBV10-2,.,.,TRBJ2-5,CASSAGPRTETQYF
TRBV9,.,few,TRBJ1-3,CASSAKRNTIYF
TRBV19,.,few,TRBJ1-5,CASSIDPHPNQPQHF
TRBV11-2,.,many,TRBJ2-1,CASSFTGIYNEQFF
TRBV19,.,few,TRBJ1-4,CARSSSGEKLFF
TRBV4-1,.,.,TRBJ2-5,CASSQGGGTETQYF
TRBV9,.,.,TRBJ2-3,CASSVEGQGTDTQYF
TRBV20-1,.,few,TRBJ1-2,CSASQRDFGRYTF
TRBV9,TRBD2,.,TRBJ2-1,CASSAGGGLGDEQFF
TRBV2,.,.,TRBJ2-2,CASSEQGWDTGELFF
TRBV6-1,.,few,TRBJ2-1,CASSLRDSRDEQFF
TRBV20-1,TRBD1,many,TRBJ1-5,CSARRQGTGQDQGNQPQHF
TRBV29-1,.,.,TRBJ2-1,CSVTSGQRYNEQFF
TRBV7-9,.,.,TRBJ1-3,CASGKAESSGNTIYF
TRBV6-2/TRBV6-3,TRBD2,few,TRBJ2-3,CASSWGLAGGPDTQYF
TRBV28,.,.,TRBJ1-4,CASSFTGGEKLFF
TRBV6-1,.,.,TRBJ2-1,CAGSDIRDGYNEQFF
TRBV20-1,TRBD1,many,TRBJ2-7,CSARDRQGIYEQYF
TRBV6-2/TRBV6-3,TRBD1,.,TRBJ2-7,CASSARDRANYEQYF
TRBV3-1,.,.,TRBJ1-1,CASSQGGAAEAFF
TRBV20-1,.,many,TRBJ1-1,CSADGPNTEAFF
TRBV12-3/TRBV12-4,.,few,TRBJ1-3,CASRVLVGHSGNTIYF
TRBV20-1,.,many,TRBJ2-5,CSASPLGTQYF
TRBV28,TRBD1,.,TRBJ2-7,CASSMTGGDSYEQYF
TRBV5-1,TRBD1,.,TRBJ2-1,CASSRGTGGKSYNEQFF
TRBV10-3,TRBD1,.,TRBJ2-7,CAIRGTGSYEQYF
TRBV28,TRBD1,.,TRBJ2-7,CASSDREGNEQYF
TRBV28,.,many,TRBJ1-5,CASSLLSGTQPQHF
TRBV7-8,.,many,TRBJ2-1,CASSASGASYNEQFF
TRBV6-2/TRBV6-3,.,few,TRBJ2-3,CASRIDRSGTDTQYF